This T cell receptor beta chain appears in the sequencing data of a study of blood T cells in healthy people across ages. Study findings and constraints: There were more naive CD4+ cells and higher diversity in long-lived donors than in aged donors. Using unsorted PBMCs precluded a conclusive naive versus antigen-experienced comparison.

Total RNA amounts of at least 6 micrograms were extracted per sample. Together with a sample-barcoded 5' primer, a J-beta primer mix was included in a second PCR lasting roughly 6 to 12 cycles. The template-switch adaptor was a 5' adaptor with 12 random nucleotides. It tagged each cDNA molecule. A single record per CDR3 protein comes from TCRdb applying MiXCR to the 5' RACE reads. The table lists 800,000 to 950,000 distinct CDR3 sequences, about 29% of them singletons. The length of the CDR3 is 15 residues. Germline CDR1 SGHKS, CDR2 YYEKEE (reference sequence). V lost 3 bases to trimming and J lost 7 bases; unmatched junction nucleotides: 11. Comment on this clonotype: Its cognate antigen is unknown.

This same sample was also taken into another study, of T cells of mothers and their children.

This TCR came from a woman aged 40 to 55 in good health. The rearrangement links TRBV5-5 to TRBJ1-1; 8 bases are shared with TRBD1. Sequencing was performed on blood. CDR3 region: CASSWAQGQGVEAFF. For the CDR3, the DNA is TGTGCCAGCAGCTGGGCGCAAGGACAGGGTGTTGAAGCTTTCTTT.